The rows below give T cell receptor beta chains drawn from one sample of a study of siplizumab effects on memory and regulatory T cells. The method was immunoSEQ multiplex PCR; TCRdb's version includes in-frame clones alone and lacks a portion of them. The sample has under 150,000 clones, about 95% seen once. The source material was non-Treg CD4+ T cells sorted from blood. These receptors originate from a human donor in good health. Both conserved end residues are part of each CDR3. A D gene is named only where the DNA matches it firmly. Not all rows give a size; the values are once, few, many and, for expanded clones, a class.

abundance	v_gene	j_gene	d_gene	CDR3aa	CDR3nt
NA	TRBV27	TRBJ2-3	NA	CASSLGPYTDTQYF	TGTGCCAGCAGTTTAGGCCCGTACACAGATACGCAGTATTTT
NA	TRBV2	TRBJ2-3	NA	CASSVSMRTQYF	TGTGCCAGCAGTGTGAGCATGAGGACGCAGTATTTT
NA	TRBV2	TRBJ2-7	NA	CASSETIGISYEQYF	TGTGCCAGCAGTGAGACGATAGGGATTTCCTACGAGCAGTACTTC
NA	TRBV2	TRBJ2-5	TRBD2	CASRRGLAQETQYF	TGTGCCAGCAGGCGGGGACTAGCTCAAGAGACCCAGTACTTC
NA	TRBV6-5	TRBJ1-6	NA	CASRKGPSSESPLHF	TGTGCCAGCAGAAAGGGTCCTAGTTCTGAGTCACCCCTCCACTTT
NA	TRBV9	TRBJ2-5	TRBD2	CASSVRLAGSETQYF	TGTGCCAGCAGCGTAAGGCTAGCGGGGTCGGAGACCCAGTACTTC
NA	TRBV10-1	TRBJ2-5	TRBD1	CASSSRDRAKETQYF	TGCGCCAGCAGTTCCCGGGACAGGGCGAAAGAGACCCAGTACTTC
NA	TRBV5-1	TRBJ2-7	NA	CASSSSLARQDEQYF	TGCGCCAGCAGCTCCTCCCTAGCGAGGCAGGACGAGCAGTACTTC
NA	TRBV2	TRBJ2-5	NA	CASNLGPETQYF	TGTGCCAGCAACCTCGGTCCAGAGACCCAGTACTTC
NA	TRBV27	TRBJ2-7	NA	CASSYREGSYEQYF	TGTGCCAGCAGTTACAGGGAAGGCTCCTACGAGCAGTACTTC
NA	TRBV19	TRBJ1-1	NA	CASSRGPPEAFF	TGTGCCAGTAGTAGAGGGCCCCCTGAAGCTTTCTTT
NA	TRBV6-5	TRBJ2-3	TRBD2	CASSYSIAGWGDTQYF	TGTGCCAGCAGTTACTCGATAGCGGGGTGGGGAGATACGCAGTATTTT
NA	TRBV5-8	TRBJ1-5	NA	CASSGGRRSNQPQHF	TGTGCCAGCAGCGGAGGACGCCGTAGCAATCAGCCCCAGCATTTT
NA	TRBV5-1	TRBJ2-2	TRBD2	CASSLGLAGGAVGELFF	TGCGCCAGCAGCTTGGGACTAGCGGGAGGAGCTGTCGGGGAGCTGTTTTTT
NA	TRBV7-2	TRBJ2-7	NA	CASTTWASSSYEQYF	TGTGCCAGCACCACTTGGGCCTCGAGCTCCTACGAGCAGTACTTC
NA	TRBV7-9	TRBJ1-1	TRBD1	CASSLDRVNTEAFF	TGTGCCAGCAGCTTGGACAGGGTGAACACTGAAGCTTTCTTT
NA	TRBV4-1	TRBJ2-2	NA	CASSSTRERTGELFF	TGCGCCAGCAGCTCGACTCGGGAGAGGACCGGGGAGCTGTTTTTT
once	TRBV19	TRBJ1-2	TRBD1	CASSRQGDHGYTF	TGTGCCAGTAGTCGACAGGGCGACCATGGCTACACCTTC
NA	TRBV18	TRBJ2-1	NA	CASSPDLSSYNEQFF	TGTGCCAGCTCACCCGATTTGAGCTCCTACAATGAGCAGTTCTTC
NA	TRBV9	TRBJ2-7	TRBD2	CASSATSGTYEQYF	TGTGCCAGCAGCGCGACTAGCGGAACCTACGAGCAGTACTTC
NA	TRBV29-1	TRBJ1-1	NA	CSAWYSLNTEAFF	TGCAGCGCCTGGTACAGCCTGAACACTGAAGCTTTCTTT
NA	TRBV5-1	TRBJ2-7	TRBD1	CASSWGDRPYEQYF	TGCGCCAGCAGCTGGGGGGACAGGCCCTACGAGCAGTACTTC
NA	TRBV5-1	TRBJ2-1	NA	CASSLAASGGQGEQFF	TGCGCCAGCAGCTTGGCAGCTAGCGGGGGACAGGGTGAGCAGTTCTTC
NA	TRBV5-4	TRBJ2-6	NA	CASSGRTVGANVLTF	TGTGCCAGCAGCGGGCGGACAGTCGGGGCCAACGTCCTGACTTTC
NA	TRBV28	TRBJ1-1	NA	CASRRSDRYTEAFF	TGTGCCAGCAGGAGATCCGACCGGTACACTGAAGCTTTCTTT
NA	TRBV18	TRBJ2-3	TRBD1	CASSRNLVTGEADTQYF	TGTGCCAGCTCACGGAACCTCGTGACAGGGGAGGCAGATACGCAGTATTTT
NA	TRBV16	TRBJ1-4	NA	CASSQSDPQVTNEKLFF	TGTGCCAGCAGCCAATCTGACCCCCAGGTTACTAATGAAAAACTGTTTTTT
NA	TRBV7-7	TRBJ2-3	TRBD2	CASSLGGLAPDTQYF	TGTGCCAGCAGCTTAGGGGGACTAGCCCCAGATACGCAGTATTTT
NA	TRBV10-3	TRBJ2-3	NA	CAIRGGSTDTQYF	TGTGCCATCAGGGGCGGGAGCACAGATACGCAGTATTTT
NA	TRBV18	TRBJ1-1	TRBD1	CASSPGTDTEAFF	TGTGCCAGCTCACCCGGGACAGACACTGAAGCTTTCTTT
NA	TRBV6-5	TRBJ2-1	TRBD2	CASSSSSGGLYNEQFF	TGTGCCAGCAGTTCGAGTAGCGGGGGGTTATATAATGAGCAGTTCTTC
NA	TRBV12-5	TRBJ2-7	TRBD1	CASGYRTGAGEQYF	TGTGCTAGTGGCTACCGGACAGGGGCCGGCGAGCAGTACTTC
NA	TRBV13	TRBJ1-1	NA	CASSPKTGATEAFF	TGTGCCAGCAGCCCCAAAACGGGAGCCACTGAAGCTTTCTTT
NA	TRBV2	TRBJ1-1	NA	CASSEGAGTEAFF	TGTGCCAGCAGTGAGGGGGCGGGCACTGAAGCTTTCTTT
NA	TRBV5-6	TRBJ2-4	NA	CASSLRAGAVNIQYF	TGTGCCAGCAGCCTACGGGCGGGCGCGGTCAACATTCAGTACTTC
NA	TRBV19	TRBJ2-5	NA	CASNSMGAQETQYF	TGTGCCAGTAATAGTATGGGCGCCCAAGAGACCCAGTACTTC
NA	TRBV5-1	TRBJ2-2	NA	CASSLAPPGELFF	TGCGCCAGCAGCTTGGCCCCTCCCGGGGAGCTGTTTTTT
NA	TRBV6-6	TRBJ2-5	TRBD2	CASSYRGRRETQYF	TGTGCCAGCAGTTATCGCGGGAGGCGAGAGACCCAGTACTTC
NA	TRBV19	TRBJ1-2	NA	CASSNRQDYGYTF	TGTGCCAGTAGTAACCGACAGGATTATGGCTACACCTTC
NA	TRBV11-2	TRBJ2-1	NA	CASSPGNSYNEQFF	TGTGCCAGCAGCCCGGGGAACTCCTACAATGAGCAGTTCTTC
NA	TRBV18	TRBJ1-3	NA	CASPAGASGNTIYF	TGTGCCAGCCCCGCAGGGGCCTCTGGAAACACCATATATTTT
NA	TRBV18	TRBJ1-2	NA	CASSPLPGDGYTF	TGTGCCAGCTCACCCCTTCCGGGGGACGGCTACACCTTC
NA	TRBV5-1	TRBJ1-5	TRBD1	CASSLTGGHQPQHF	TGCGCCAGCAGCTTGACAGGGGGGCATCAGCCCCAGCATTTT
once	TRBV5-1	TRBJ1-1	TRBD1	CASSLLTGTENTEAFF	TGCGCCAGCAGCCTACTAACCGGGACAGAGAACACTGAAGCTTTCTTT
NA	TRBV2	TRBJ2-6	NA	CASSELGTAGANVLTF	TGTGCCAGCAGTGAATTAGGGACGGCTGGGGCCAACGTCCTGACTTTC
once	TRBV14	TRBJ2-1	TRBD1	CASSQLTGGSYNEQFF	TGTGCCAGCAGCCAACTAACAGGGGGCTCCTACAATGAGCAGTTCTTC
NA	TRBV30	TRBJ1-4	NA	CAWGGARKEKLFF	TGTGCCTGGGGGGGGGCACGAAAAGAAAAACTGTTTTTT
NA	TRBV19	TRBJ1-5	NA	CASTPRAVNSNQPQHF	TGTGCCAGTACCCCTCGGGCTGTTAATAGCAATCAGCCCCAGCATTTT
NA	TRBV13	TRBJ1-2	NA	CASSLVKPGAAF	TGTGCCAGCAGCTTAGTTAAACCGGGGGCCGCCTTC
NA	TRBV5-1	TRBJ1-4	TRBD1	CASSLAGTGNEKLFF	TGCGCCAGCAGCTTGGCCGGGACAGGAAATGAAAAACTGTTTTTT
NA	TRBV5-1	TRBJ2-5	TRBD2	CASSLERGEETQYF	TGCGCCAGCAGCTTGGAACGGGGGGAAGAGACCCAGTACTTC
once	TRBV7-2	TRBJ2-7	NA	CASSLGGYSYEQYF	TGTGCCAGCAGCTTAGGAGGGTACTCCTACGAGCAGTACTTC
NA	TRBV7-3	TRBJ1-1	NA	CASSLGGLGTEAFF	TGTGCCAGCAGCTTAGGGGGTCTAGGCACTGAAGCTTTCTTT
NA	TRBV12-5	TRBJ2-3	TRBD2	CASGGLAGATQYF	TGTGCTAGTGGTGGACTAGCGGGGGCAACGCAGTATTTT